This note documents a single TCR beta chain sequence. Participant ages covered about 18 to 89 years across approximately 25 US areas. In assigning cohorts, the study relied on participant-reported clinical history. Profiling relied on immunoSEQ multiplex PCR, and the TCRdb table lists in-frame clones only, not all of them. The table records about 220,000 clones, over 75% of them present only once. The data belong to a study of blood T cell repertoires in COVID-19. Turning to the study itself: PBMCs, B-cell-depleted T cells, or T cells were the source of the cDNA or gDNA that made up the material.

The CDR3 length is 11 residues. Germline values: CDR1 MGHDK, CDR2 SYGVNS. Trimming cost V 2 bases and J 8 bases, with 6 bases left between them. This receptor was obtained from a woman aged 60 to 75 who had recovered from COVID-19. Source material: PBMCs or T cells enriched from blood (not recorded which). The rearrangement uses TRBV25-1 and TRBJ1-2, with D unresolved. The CDR3 region is CASSEREGYTF. The CDR3 DNA is TGTGCCAGCAGTGAAAGGGAGGGCTACACCTTC.